This T cell receptor (beta chain) was profiled in a study of cytomegalovirus exposure and HLA in healthy donors. Amplification used 60 Vbeta primers and 13 Jbeta primers. The repertoire was sequenced with immunoSEQ multiplex PCR; TCRdb's copy has only in-frame clones and lacks some. The sample includes approximately 150,000 clones, under 70% of them seen just once. The receptor was derived from a woman between 55 and 75 years old in good health and CMV-seronegative. What was sequenced was PBMCs.

CDR3 in DNA: TGCGCCAGCAGCCAAGAGGGACAGGCCGGGGAGCTGTTTTTT. Amino acids: CASSQEGQAGELFF. V and J are TRBV4-3 and TRBJ2-2, with 8 bases matching TRBD1. Germline V lookup: CDR1 LGHNA, CDR2 YSLEER. The CDR3 has 14 residues. The trim removed 0 bases at V and 6 bases at J, leaving 0 bases unmatched.